These 3 T cell receptor beta chains were all obtained from the same sample, sequenced in a study of blood T cell repertoires in COVID-19. Repertoires were generated with immunoSEQ multiplex PCR, while TCRdb's copy carries only in-frame clones and drops some. The sample contains 50,000 to 85,000 clones, around 90% of which appear only once. What was sequenced was peripheral blood. The source is a human donor in a cohort sampled during active COVID-19.

The V and J genes are TRBV15 and TRBJ2-7; 9 nucleotides agree with TRBD2. CDR1 LNHNV and CDR2 YYDKDF come from the germline V gene (reference sequence). The V segment lost 5 bases and the J segment 2 bases; nucleotides outside the gene matches: 4. CDR3 length: 14 residues. The CDR3 coding sequence is TGTGCCACCAGCTACCCTAGCGGGACCTACGAGCAGTACTTC. It codes for CATSYPSGTYEQYF. Using reference TRBV15 and TRBJ2-7 for the parts outside the CDR3, the full variable domain is DAMVIQNPRYQVTQFGKPVTLSCSQTLNHNVMYWYQQKSSQAPKLLFHYYDKDFNNEADTPDNFQSRRPNTSFCFLDIRSPGLGDTAMYLCATSYPSGTYEQYFGPGTRLTVT.

J is TRBJ2-1 and V is TRBV9; D not certain. This CDR3 contains 15 residues. Germline assignment: CDR1 SGDLS and CDR2 YYNGEE. The ends were cut back, 0 bases at V and 0 bases at J, with 7 bases in the middle. Here the CDR3 reads CASSVVHSSYNEQFF. CDR3 sequence (DNA): TGTGCCAGCAGCGTAGTCCACAGCTCCTACAATGAGCAGTTCTTC.

The chain carries TRBV3-1 (or the pseudogene TRBV3-2) and TRBJ1-6, with unresolved D. Per germline, CDR1 LGHDT and CDR2 YNNKEL (reference sequence). V was cut by 1 base and J by 9 bases, with 13 bases left in between. This CDR3 is 15 amino acids long. CDR3 DNA sequence: TGTGCCAGCAGCCAAGGGAGGGCAGACCGTTCACCCCTCCACTTT. Residues: CASSQGRADRSPLHF.